This T cell receptor (beta chain) was identified during a study of low-dose radiotherapy and immunotherapy resistance in tumors. At the level of the study: It was every two weeks, one day before radiation and immunotherapy, that intravenous cyclophosphamide 200 mg/m2 was given.

The CDR3 has 11 amino acids. The germline gives CDR1 MNHEY, CDR2 SVGEGT. The germline V and J ends were trimmed by 5 bases and 9 bases, with 8 bases remaining between them. Enrollment required an advanced solid tumor negative for tumor-infiltrating lymphocytes. TRAV- and TRBV-specific primers, spanning alpha and beta chains, primed first-strand cDNA. Amplification of TCRs used a constant-region primer and V-primer adapter for about 20 PCR cycles. TCRdb re-derived calls from the reads in MiXCR, one entry per CDR3 protein. The data hold about 14,000 distinct CDR3 sequences, with 49% observed a single time.

The V and J genes are TRBV6-2 or TRBV6-3 and TRBJ1-5, with D uncertain. The receptor comes from a human donor with advanced metastatic prostate, ovarian, gallbladder or colorectal cancer (not recorded which). This table probably holds off-target reads from a library built for another chain. The CDR3 here is CASSETTPQHF. The CDR3, as DNA: TGTGCCAGCAGTGAAACTACGCCCCAGCATTTT.